This T cell receptor beta chain was identified during a study of early T cells in non-severe SARS-CoV-2 infection (dated by TCRdb to the early 2020s). Study-level background: Bulk RNA from unsorted whole blood was used for TCR sequencing, so alpha and beta chains could not be paired.

Points the paper makes about the study in general: VDJdb matching was skewed toward anti-spike CD8 responses and likely underestimated virus-specific expansions by missing private and CD4 specificities.

Turning to this clonotype: Which antigen it targets is not known. No base qualities exist here, and no much larger clone lies one base off it.

In the germline V gene (reference sequence), CDR1 corresponds to PRHDT and CDR2 to FYEKMQ. Including cysteine and phenylalanine, the CDR3 has 15 amino acids. Only the CDR3 DNA stays, 45 bases, in frame from base 1. Trimming takes 3 bases off V and 3 bases off J; junction bases not matched to a gene: 5. The study was a case-control design nested within a healthcare worker cohort in London, UK, with weekly nasopharyngeal swab PCR tests and blood sampling. Healthcare workers were enrolled in the week of the UK lockdown, from 23 to 31 March 2020, and were followed every week for up to roughly 15 weeks. Library creation used 5' RACE. The sequencer was a NextSeq 500. The TCR library protocol attached unique molecular identifiers to individual cDNA molecules to correct for sequencing error and PCR bias. Both TCR alpha and beta chains were sequenced, and tight co-correlation was observed between alpha and beta sequence abundances in each sample. The study's processing was this. Decombinator V4 was used to perform V gene, J gene and CDR3 annotation of TCR sequences. Expanded TCRs were defined as changing significantly between any two time points under a Poisson model with p below 0.0001. TCR abundances were normalised to the total number of TCRs sequenced per sample and were expressed as counts per million. TRAV1-2 paired with TRAJ12, TRAJ20 or TRAJ33 defined MAIT TCRs, while TRAV10 paired with TRAJ18 defined iNKT TCRs. A search of VDJdb, accessed on 1 November 2021, was run for TCRs annotated to CMV, EBV and SARS-CoV-2, with TCRs annotated for multiple antigens excluded. TCRdb reprocessing: public reads trimmed at Q25 with fastp, clones called with MiXCR, in-frame beta chains kept. CDR3 protein sequences are deduplicated, and each keeps its most common genes and DNA. The V and J calls come from TCRdb's annotation, not from the publication. This sample gives about 66,000 distinct CDR3 sequences in total; about 17% of them show up just once. Of the sample, roughly 8.2% falls within the top ten clones.

The chain is assembled from TRBV13 and TRBJ1-2; 9 nucleotides in the junction match TRBD1. This specimen was whole blood, taken at baseline. This receptor was identified in an adult who was a healthcare worker with PCR-confirmed SARS-CoV-2 infection or an uninfected control (not recorded which). The DNA is as follows: TGTGCCAGCAGCTTTAAACAGGGGGCGGACTATGGCTACACCTTC. Translated, this gives CASSFKQGADYGYTF.